The 6 T cell receptor beta chains presented below share a single source sample, sequenced in a study of cytomegalovirus exposure and HLA in healthy donors. The PCR was carried out with 60 Vbeta primers and 13 Jbeta primers. Sequenced by immunoSEQ multiplex PCR; TCRdb stores in-frame clones only, minus some. The specimen's table records 120,000 to 150,000 clones. Material: PBMCs. These receptors originate from a woman aged 45-65 years in good health and CMV-seronegative.

The CDR3 DNA follows: TGCGCCAGCAGCTTGAATGGGGGCCCCGAGACCCAGTACTTC. It encodes CASSLNGGPETQYF. J is TRBJ2-5 and V is TRBV5-1; D possibly corresponds to TRBD1 (6 bases). Germline V gene sequence: CDR1 SGHRS, CDR2 YFSETQ. V was clipped by 1 base and J by 5 bases, with 12 bases between them. CDR3 length: 14 amino acids.

This rearrangement joins TRBV6-5 to TRBJ1-6; no clear D. CDR1 and CDR2 (germline): MNHEY, SVGAGI. The CDR3 has 16 amino acids. V lost 4 bases to trimming and J lost 1 base, with 11 bases between them. CDR3 coding DNA: TGTGCCAGCAGTTTCAAGTGGAGATCCTATAATTCACCCCTCCACTTT. It is translated as CASSFKWRSYNSPLHF.

V and J are TRBV28 and TRBJ1-6, with D maybe TRBD1 (5 bases). V was clipped by 7 bases and J by 7 bases, with 5 bases between them. The germline gives CDR1 MDHEN, CDR2 SYDVKM. The CDR3 covers 11 residues. The CDR3 protein is CASKGNSPLHF. CDR3 coding DNA: TGTGCCAGCAAGGGGAATTCACCCCTCCACTTT.

The chain combines TRBV6-5 with TRBJ1-1; D not certain. CDR3 length: 14 amino acids. V lost 0 bases, J lost 0 bases, and 5 bases lay in between. CDR1 and CDR2 (germline): MNHEY, SVGAGI. CDR3 sequence reads: CASSYSRLNTEAFF. Written as DNA, the CDR3 is TGTGCCAGCAGTTACTCCAGGTTGAACACTGAAGCTTTCTTT.

The V call is TRBV6-1, the J call TRBJ2-5; 9 bases map to TRBD2. CDR3 size: 15 residues. The V gene end was trimmed by 2 bases and the J gene end by 2 bases; junction bases not matched to a gene: 3. Germline V CDR1 and CDR2: MNHNS, SASEGT. The CDR3: CASSELRGGQETQYF. For the CDR3, the DNA is TGTGCCAGCAGTGAATTGCGGGGGGGACAAGAGACCCAGTACTTC.

The gene calls are TRBV7-2 and TRBJ2-3, with TRBD2 matching over 8 bases. Per the germline V gene, CDR1 is SGHTA and CDR2 is FQGNSA. This CDR3 comprises 15 residues. V shed 1 base, J shed 5 bases, and the junction held 5 bases outside the gene matches. CDR3 loop: CASSLVGSGEDTQYF. The CDR3 DNA follows: TGTGCCAGCAGCTTAGTCGGTAGCGGGGAAGATACGCAGTATTTT.